This T cell receptor beta chain was captured in a study of blood T cell repertoires in COVID-19. For the study at large: Material from acute and convalescent COVID-19 was sourced from the United States, Italy and Spain. T cells, B-cell-depleted T cells, or PBMCs provided the cDNA or gDNA that served as material.

The study drew participants aged about 18 to 89 years from some 25 US areas. This clone was observed once. With 5 bases clipped from V and 3 bases from J, the junction kept 8 bases outside the gene matches. This CDR3 spans 15 amino acids. Per germline, CDR1 SGHTA and CDR2 FQGTGA. Sequencing used immunoSEQ multiplex PCR; TCRdb keeps in-frame clones, though not all of them. The table has some 430,000 clones, roughly 91% seen once. Sequencing input: PBMCs or T cells enriched from blood (not recorded which). The receptor was derived from a man younger than 35 who had recovered from COVID-19. The chain joins TRBV7-3 to TRBJ2-5, with 8 bases identical to TRBD2. This chain's CDR3 is CASSPTGTREETQYF. The CDR3 DNA reads TGTGCCAGCAGCCCAACCGGGACTAGAGAAGAGACCCAGTACTTC.